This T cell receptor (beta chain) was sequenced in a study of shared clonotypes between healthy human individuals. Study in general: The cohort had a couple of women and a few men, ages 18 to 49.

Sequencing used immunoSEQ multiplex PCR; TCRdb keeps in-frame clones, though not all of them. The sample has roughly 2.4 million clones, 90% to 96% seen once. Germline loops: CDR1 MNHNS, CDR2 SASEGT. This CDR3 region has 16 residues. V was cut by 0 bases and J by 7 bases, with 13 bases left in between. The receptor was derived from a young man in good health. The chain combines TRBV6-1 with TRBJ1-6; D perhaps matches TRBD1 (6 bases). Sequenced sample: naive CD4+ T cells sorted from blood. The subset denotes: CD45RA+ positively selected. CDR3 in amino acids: CASSEARGTLNSPLHF. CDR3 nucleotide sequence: TGTGCCAGCAGTGAAGCGAGGGGGACGCTCAATTCACCCCTCCACTTT.